Each of the 5 T cell receptor beta chains below was sequenced from the same sample in a study of graft-versus-host responses after intestinal transplantation. Clones were sequenced by immunoSEQ multiplex PCR, and TCRdb holds only the in-frame ones, with some missing. The sample contains some 120,000 clones, 93% of which appear only once. The antigens of these receptors remain unknown. This specimen consisted of unstimulated CD8+ T cells sorted from spleen or lymph node cells, obtained before transplant. The receptors were sampled from a human donor who was the organ donor for an intestinal transplant.

The chain employs TRBV4-1 and TRBJ2-7, with a tentative D call TRBD2 (6 bases). Germline lookup yields CDR1 MGHRA and CDR2 YSYEKL. The CDR3 length is 14 residues. The V end lost 4 bases, the J end lost 5 bases, and 15 bases lay between the germline ends. The CDR3 nucleotides read TGCGCCAGCAGCCCCCGGGACTCATACGACGAGCAGTACTTC. Translating it yields CASSPRDSYDEQYF.

The chain is built from TRBV28 and TRBJ2-1, with 13 bases identical to TRBD2. Germline-derived CDR1 and CDR2 are MDHEN and SYDVKM. CDR3 length: 16 residues. After removal of 5 bases from V and 6 bases from J, the junction contained 7 bases not matched to a gene. The CDR3 loop is CASSPTSGRATNEQFF. CDR3 in DNA: TGTGCCAGCAGTCCCACTAGCGGGAGGGCCACCAATGAGCAGTTCTTC.

The rearrangement joins TRBV7-8 to TRBJ2-3; TRBD2 matches 9 bases. V was pared by 1 base and J by 4 bases, with 6 bases of the junction left unmatched. This CDR3 is 16 amino acids long. CDR1 is SGHVS and CDR2 is FQNEAQ in the germline V gene. CDR3 DNA sequence: TGTGCCAGCAGCTTAGTCCTAGCGGGATCCGCAGATACGCAGTATTTT. Translation: CASSLVLAGSADTQYF.

The J gene is TRBJ1-2, the V gene TRBV6-5; possibly TRBD1 for D (6 bases). Germline V CDR1 and CDR2: MNHEY, SVGAGI. The V end was cut by 7 bases, the J end by 6 bases, with 18 bases between. This CDR3 region has 14 residues. The CDR3 is CASTTGRLRDGYTF. In DNA, the CDR3 is TGTGCCAGCACGACAGGCCGACTGAGGGATGGCTACACCTTC.

The V and J genes are TRBV6-1 and TRBJ2-7; 7 nucleotides line up with TRBD1. Germline V CDR1 and CDR2: MNHNS, SASEGT. The length of the CDR3 is 15 residues. V was clipped by 5 bases and J by 2 bases; unmatched bases: 9. CDR3 coding DNA: TGTGCCAGCAGTCTCTACGACAGGGCTGCCTACGAGCAGTACTTC. Translation gives CASSLYDRAAYEQYF.